The T cell receptor beta chain under discussion was sequenced for a study of B cell selection in AIRE deficiency. In the original analysis: Patients' Tregs yielded 45,000 to 60,000 distinct TCRbeta sequences; donors' 85,000 to 100,000. Assay used: immunoSEQ multiplex PCR; TCRdb lists only in-frame clones, some missing. That table gives V, J and clone size, and the DNA gave D and trimming. The top ten hold 0.89% of the sample, which has about 18,000 clones, 93% seen once. General study points: Healthy Tconv contained about 35% of shared healthy Treg sequences; only TCRbeta sequenced. CDR3s were shorter in shared Treg sequences, reflecting few non-templated nucleotide insertions.

Germline CDR1 and CDR2: SGHKS and YYEKEE (reference sequence). Unmatched junction bases numbered 13, after V lost 4 bases and J lost 4 bases. The CDR3 has 17 amino acids. Sorted regulatory T cells were CD4-positive, CD25-high and CD127-low or negative. Controls came from healthy donors unrelated to patients. This clone came up once. Its antigen is as yet unknown. The V gene is TRBV5-5, the J gene TRBJ2-7, with TRBD2 identical over 11 bases. The TCR sequence derives from a human donor in good health. Material for sequencing was CD4+CD25+ Tregs sorted from PBMCs. The CDR3 loop reads CASSPFRTSGWGYEQYF. DNA of the CDR3: TGTGCCAGCAGCCCCTTTAGGACTAGCGGGTGGGGTTACGAGCAGTACTTC.